The clone carrying this TCR beta chain was counted once. Its specificity is unknown. The data were obtained in a study of response to subunit inactivated influenza vaccine. TCRdb called the RT-PCR reads again in MiXCR, with one record for every CDR3 protein. Of about 520,000 distinct CDR3 sequences in the sample, about 25% were seen once. General study findings and limits: New T cells are recruited in small numbers by each seasonal influenza vaccination, according to the authors' suggestion.

The CDR3 is 17 amino acids. Losses at the gene ends were 7 bases for V and 4 bases for J; bases not matched to a gene: 9. This TCR was sampled from a man in his forties or fifties who received an inactivated influenza vaccine. The rearrangement joins TRBV12-3 or TRBV12-4 to TRBJ2-1; 14 bases are a match to TRBD2. Specimen: CD4+ T cells sorted from PBMCs, collected around 5 days after vaccination. CDR3 amino acids: CASTGLAGGSRYNEQFF. Here the CDR3 DNA reads TGTGCCAGCACCGGACTAGCGGGAGGCTCAAGATACAATGAGCAGTTCTTC.